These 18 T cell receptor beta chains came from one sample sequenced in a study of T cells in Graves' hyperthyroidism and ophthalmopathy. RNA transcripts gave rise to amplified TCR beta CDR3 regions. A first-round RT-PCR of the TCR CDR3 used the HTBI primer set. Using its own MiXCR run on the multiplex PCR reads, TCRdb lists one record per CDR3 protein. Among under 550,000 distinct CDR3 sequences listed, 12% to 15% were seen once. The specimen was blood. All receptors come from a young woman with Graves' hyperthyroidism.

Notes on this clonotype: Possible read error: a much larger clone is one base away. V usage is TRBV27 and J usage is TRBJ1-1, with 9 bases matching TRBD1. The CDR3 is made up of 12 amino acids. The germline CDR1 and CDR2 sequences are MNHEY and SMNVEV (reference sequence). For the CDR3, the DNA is TGTGACAGCGGGACAGGGATCACTGAAGCTTTCTTT. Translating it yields CDSGTGITEAFF.

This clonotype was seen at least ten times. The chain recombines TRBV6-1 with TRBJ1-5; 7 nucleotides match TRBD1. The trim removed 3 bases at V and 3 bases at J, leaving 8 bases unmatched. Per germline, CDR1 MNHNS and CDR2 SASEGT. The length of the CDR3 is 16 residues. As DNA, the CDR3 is TGTGCCAGCAGTGACACGGTGACAGGGCCCAATCAGCCCCAGCATTTT. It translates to CASSDTVTGPNQPQHF.

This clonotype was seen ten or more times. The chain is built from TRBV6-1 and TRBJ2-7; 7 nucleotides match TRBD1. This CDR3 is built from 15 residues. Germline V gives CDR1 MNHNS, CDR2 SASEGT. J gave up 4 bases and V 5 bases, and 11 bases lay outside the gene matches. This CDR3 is CASSRTQGETYEQYF. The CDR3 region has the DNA TGTGCCAGCAGTCGAACCCAGGGGGAAACTTACGAGCAGTACTTC.

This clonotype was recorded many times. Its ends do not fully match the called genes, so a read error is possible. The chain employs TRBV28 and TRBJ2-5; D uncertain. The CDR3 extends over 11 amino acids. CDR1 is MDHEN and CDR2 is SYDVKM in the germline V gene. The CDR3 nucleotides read TGTGCCAGCAGTTTATCGAGGACCGAGTACTTC. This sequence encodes CASSLSRTEYF.

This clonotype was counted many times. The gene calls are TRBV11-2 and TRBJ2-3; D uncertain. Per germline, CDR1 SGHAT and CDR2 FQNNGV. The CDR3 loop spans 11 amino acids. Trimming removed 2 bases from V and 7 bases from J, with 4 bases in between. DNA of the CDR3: TGTGCCAGCAGCTTAATAAATACGCAGTATTTT. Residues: CASSLINTQYF.

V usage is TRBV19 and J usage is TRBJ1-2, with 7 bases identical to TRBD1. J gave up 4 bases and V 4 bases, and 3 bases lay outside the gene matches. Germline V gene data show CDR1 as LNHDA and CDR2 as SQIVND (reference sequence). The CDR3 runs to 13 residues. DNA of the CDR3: TGTGCCAGTAGTACCCGGGACAGCTATGGCTACACCTTC. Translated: CASSTRDSYGYTF.

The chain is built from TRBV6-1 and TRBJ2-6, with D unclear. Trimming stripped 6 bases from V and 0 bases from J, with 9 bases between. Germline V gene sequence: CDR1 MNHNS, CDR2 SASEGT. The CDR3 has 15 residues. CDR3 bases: TGTGCCAGCAGGCCGACCAACTCTGGGGCCAACGTCCTGACTTTC. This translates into CASRPTNSGANVLTF.

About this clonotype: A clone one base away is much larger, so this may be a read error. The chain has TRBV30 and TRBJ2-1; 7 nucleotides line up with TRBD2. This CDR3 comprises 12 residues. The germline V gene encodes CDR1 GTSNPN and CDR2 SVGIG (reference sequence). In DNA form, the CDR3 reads TGTGCTTTAGCGGGTTATGACGATGAGCAGTTCTTC. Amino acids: CALAGYDDEQFF.

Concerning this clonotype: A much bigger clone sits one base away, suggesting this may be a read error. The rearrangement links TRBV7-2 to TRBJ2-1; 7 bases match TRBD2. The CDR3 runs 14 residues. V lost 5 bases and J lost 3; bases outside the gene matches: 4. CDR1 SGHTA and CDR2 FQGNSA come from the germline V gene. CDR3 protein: CASSPSGDYNEQFF. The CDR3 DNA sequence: TGTGCCAGCAGCCCTAGCGGAGACTACAATGAGCAGTTCTTC.

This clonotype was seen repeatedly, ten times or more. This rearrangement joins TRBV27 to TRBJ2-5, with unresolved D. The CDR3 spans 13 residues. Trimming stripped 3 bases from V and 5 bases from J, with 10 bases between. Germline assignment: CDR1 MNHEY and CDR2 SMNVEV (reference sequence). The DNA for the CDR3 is TGTGCCAGCAGTTTTCGCTCATGGGAGACCCAGTACTTC. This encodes CASSFRSWETQYF.

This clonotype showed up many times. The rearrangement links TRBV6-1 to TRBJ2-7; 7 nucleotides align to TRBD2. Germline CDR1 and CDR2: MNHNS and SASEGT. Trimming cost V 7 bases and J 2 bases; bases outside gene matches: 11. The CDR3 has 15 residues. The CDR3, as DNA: TGTGCCAGCAAGGCCTCTGCGGGAGTCCCCTACGAGCAGTACTTC. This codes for CASKASAGVPYEQYF.

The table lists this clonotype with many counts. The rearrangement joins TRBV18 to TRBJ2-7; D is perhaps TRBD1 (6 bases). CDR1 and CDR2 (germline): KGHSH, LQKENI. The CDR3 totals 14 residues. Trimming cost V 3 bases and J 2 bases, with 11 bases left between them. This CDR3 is CASSPRQVTYEQYF. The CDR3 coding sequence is TGTGCCAGCTCACCGCGACAGGTCACCTACGAGCAGTACTTC.

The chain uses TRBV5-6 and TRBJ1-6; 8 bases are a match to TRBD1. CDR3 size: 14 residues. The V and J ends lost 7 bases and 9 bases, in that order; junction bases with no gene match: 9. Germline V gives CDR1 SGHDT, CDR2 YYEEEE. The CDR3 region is CASLLGQGISPLHF. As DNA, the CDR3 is TGTGCCAGCTTACTCGGACAGGGTATTTCACCCCTCCACTTT.

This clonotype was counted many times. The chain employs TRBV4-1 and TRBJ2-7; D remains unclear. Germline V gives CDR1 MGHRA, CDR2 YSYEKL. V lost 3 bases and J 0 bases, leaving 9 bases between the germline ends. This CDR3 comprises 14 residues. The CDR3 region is CASSHTLRSYEQYF. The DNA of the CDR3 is TGCGCCAGCAGCCACACTTTACGCTCCTACGAGCAGTACTTC.

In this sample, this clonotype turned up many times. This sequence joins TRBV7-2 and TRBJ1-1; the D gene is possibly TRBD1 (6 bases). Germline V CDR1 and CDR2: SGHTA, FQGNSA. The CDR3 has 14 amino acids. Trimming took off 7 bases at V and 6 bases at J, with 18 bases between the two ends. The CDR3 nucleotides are TGTGCCAGCATCACAAGGGAGGGGGAAGCTGAAGCTTTCTTT. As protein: CASITREGEAEAFF.

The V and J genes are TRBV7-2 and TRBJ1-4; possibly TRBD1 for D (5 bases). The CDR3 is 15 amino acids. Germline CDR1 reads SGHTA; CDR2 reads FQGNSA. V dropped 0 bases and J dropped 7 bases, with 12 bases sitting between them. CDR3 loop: CASSLAWGSGEKLFF. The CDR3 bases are TGTGCCAGCAGCTTAGCTTGGGGGAGCGGTGAAAAACTGTTTTTT. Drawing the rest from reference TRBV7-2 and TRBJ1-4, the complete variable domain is GAGVSQSPSNKVTEKGKDVELRCDPISGHTALYWYRQSLGQGLEFLIYFQGNSAPDKSGLPSDRFSAERTGGSVSTLTIQRTQQEDSAVYLCASSLAWGSGEKLFFGSGTQLSVL.

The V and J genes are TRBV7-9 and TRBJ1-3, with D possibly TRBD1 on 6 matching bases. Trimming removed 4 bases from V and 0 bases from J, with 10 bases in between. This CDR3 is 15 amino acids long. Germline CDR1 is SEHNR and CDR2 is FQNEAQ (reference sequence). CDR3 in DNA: TGTGCCAGCAGCTCCGACAGGATCTCTGGAAACACCATATATTTT. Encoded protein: CASSSDRISGNTIYF.

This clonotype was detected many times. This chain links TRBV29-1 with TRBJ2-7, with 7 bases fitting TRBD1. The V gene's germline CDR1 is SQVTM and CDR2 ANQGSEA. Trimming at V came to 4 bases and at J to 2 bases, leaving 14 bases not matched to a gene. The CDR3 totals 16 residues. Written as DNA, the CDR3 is TGCAGCGTTGCCCGCTGGGACAGCGAGATCACCTACGAGCAGTACTTC. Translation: CSVARWDSEITYEQYF.